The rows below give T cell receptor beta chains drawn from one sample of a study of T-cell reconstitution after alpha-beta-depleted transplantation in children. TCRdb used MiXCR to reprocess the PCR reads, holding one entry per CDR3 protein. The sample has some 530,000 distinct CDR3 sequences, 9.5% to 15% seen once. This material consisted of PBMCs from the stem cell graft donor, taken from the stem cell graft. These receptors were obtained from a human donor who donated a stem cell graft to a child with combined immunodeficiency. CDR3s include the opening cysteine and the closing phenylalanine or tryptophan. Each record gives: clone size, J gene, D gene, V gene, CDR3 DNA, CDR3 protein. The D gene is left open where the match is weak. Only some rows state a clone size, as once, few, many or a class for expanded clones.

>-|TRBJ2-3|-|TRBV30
TGTGCCTGGAGCCCGCAAGGGGAAAGCACAGATACGCAGTATTTT
CAWSPQGESTDTQYF
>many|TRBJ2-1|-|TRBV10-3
TGTGCCATCAGTGCGGGGAACAATGAGCAGTTCTTC
CAISAGNNEQFF
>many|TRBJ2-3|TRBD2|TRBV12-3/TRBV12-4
TGTGCCAGCAGTGCAGCGGGGGGCACAGATACGCAGTATTTT
CASSAAGGTDTQYF
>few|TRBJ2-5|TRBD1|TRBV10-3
TGTGCCACCCGGACAGGGGGCAAGGAGACCCAGTACTTC
CATRTGGKETQYF
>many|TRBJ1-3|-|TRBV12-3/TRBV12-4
TGTGCCAGCAGTTTCAGAAACACCATATATTTT
CASSFRNTIYF
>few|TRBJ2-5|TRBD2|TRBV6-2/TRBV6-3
TGTGCCAGCAGTTACGGACTAGCCCAACAGTACTTC
CASSYGLAQQYF
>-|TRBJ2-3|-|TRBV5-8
TGTGCCAGCAGGATCAGGACCGGGACAAAGAACCCTCATACGCAGTATTTT
CASRIRTGTKNPHTQYF
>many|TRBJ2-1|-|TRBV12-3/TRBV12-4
TGTGCCAGCAGCAAACAGGGCCATGAGCAGTTCTTC
CASSKQGHEQFF
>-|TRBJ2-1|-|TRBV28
TGTGCCAGCAGACCGGGACACTACTTTAACAATGAGCAGTTCTTC
CASRPGHYFNNEQFF
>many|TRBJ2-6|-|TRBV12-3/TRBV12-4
TGTGCCAGCAGCCCCGTGGGGGCCAACGTCCTGACTTTC
CASSPVGANVLTF
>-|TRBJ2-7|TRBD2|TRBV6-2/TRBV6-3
TGTGCCAGCCCCCCGGCGTTCCTAGCGGGAGGGCCCTCCTACGAGCAGTACTTC
CASPPAFLAGGPSYEQYF
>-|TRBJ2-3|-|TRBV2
TGTACCAGCAGTTCTGGTCGATTATTGGAGTACCTTAGCACAGATACGCAGTATTTT
CTSSSGRLLEYLSTDTQYF
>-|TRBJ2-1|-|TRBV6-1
TGTGCCAGCAGGGATACGCCGGGACGGAACAATGAGCAGTTCTTC
CASRDTPGRNNEQFF
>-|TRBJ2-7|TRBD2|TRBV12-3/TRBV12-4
TGTGCCAGCAGTCCGCCAGGACTAGACCACTACGAGCAGTACTTC
CASSPPGLDHYEQYF
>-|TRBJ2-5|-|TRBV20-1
TGCAGTGCTAGTGAGGGAGAGACCCAGTACTTC
CSASEGETQYF
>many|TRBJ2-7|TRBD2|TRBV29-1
TGCAGCGTTGAAGATCGGACTAGCGGGACGAGCGGCTACGAGCAGTACTTC
CSVEDRTSGTSGYEQYF
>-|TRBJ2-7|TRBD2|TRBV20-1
TGCAGTGCTAGAGCAAAAACCGGGACTAGCGTCTACGAGCAGTACTTC
CSARAKTGTSVYEQYF
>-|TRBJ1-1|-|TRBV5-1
TGCGCCAGCAGCTTACCGGGCCCCACGAGCACTGAAGCTTTCTTT
CASSLPGPTSTEAFF
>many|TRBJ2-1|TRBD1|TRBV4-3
TGCGCCAGCAGCCCCGGCCTCGGACAGGGGCAGTTCTTC
CASSPGLGQGQFF
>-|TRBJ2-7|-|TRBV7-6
TGTGCCAGCAGCCAGGGGGCGGGAGGCCCCTACGAGCAGTACTTC
CASSQGAGGPYEQYF
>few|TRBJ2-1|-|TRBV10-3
TGTGCCATCAGTGAGTCGGGTAGCGGCACCTACAATGAGCAGTTCTTC
CAISESGSGTYNEQFF
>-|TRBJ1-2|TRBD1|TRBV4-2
TGTGCCAGCAGCCCGACAGGGTACAACCCTAACTATGGCTACACCTTC
CASSPTGYNPNYGYTF
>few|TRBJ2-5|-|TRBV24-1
TGTGCCACCAGTGATTTGAGGACCGGGGTGGATGAGACCCAGTACTTC
CATSDLRTGVDETQYF
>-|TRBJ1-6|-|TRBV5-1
TGCGCCAGCAGCTTGTTCGGGGTCCATTCACCCCTCCACTTT
CASSLFGVHSPLHF
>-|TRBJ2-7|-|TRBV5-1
TGCGCCAGCAGCGTGACGGTAGACTACGAGCAGTACTTC
CASSVTVDYEQYF
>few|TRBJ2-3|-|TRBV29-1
TGCAGCTGTGCCCGGGGGCGCGCAGATACGCAGTATTTT
CSCARGRADTQYF
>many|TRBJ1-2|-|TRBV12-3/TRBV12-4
TGTGCCAGCAGCCCTGGCGTAGAGGGGGATGGCTACACCTTC
CASSPGVEGDGYTF
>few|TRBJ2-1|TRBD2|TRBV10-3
TGTGCCATCAGTGACCCCCCTAGCGGGAGGGCCCATGAGCAGTTCTTC
CAISDPPSGRAHEQFF
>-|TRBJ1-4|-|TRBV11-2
TGTGCCAGCAGCTTAGAAGGGTACTGTGGAACTAATGAAAAACTGTTTTTT
CASSLEGYCGTNEKLFF
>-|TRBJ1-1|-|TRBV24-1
TGTGCCACCAGTGATTTGCAGGGTGGGGCCCTGAACACTGAAGCTTTCTTT
CATSDLQGGALNTEAFF